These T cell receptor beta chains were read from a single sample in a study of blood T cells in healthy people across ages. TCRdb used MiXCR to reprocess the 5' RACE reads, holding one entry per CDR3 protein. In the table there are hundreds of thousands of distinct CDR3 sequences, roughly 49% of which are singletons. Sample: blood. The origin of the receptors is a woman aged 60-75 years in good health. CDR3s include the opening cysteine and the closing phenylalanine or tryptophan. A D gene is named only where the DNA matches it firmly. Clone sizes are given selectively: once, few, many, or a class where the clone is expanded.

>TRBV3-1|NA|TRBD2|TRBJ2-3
CASSHRQAGVDTQYF
TGTGCCAGCAGCCATCGACAAGCGGGAGTAGATACGCAGTATTTT
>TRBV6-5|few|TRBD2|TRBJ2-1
CASSYSRGNEQFF
TGTGCCAGCAGTTACTCGCGGGGGAATGAGCAGTTCTTC
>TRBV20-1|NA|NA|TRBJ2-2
CSAGADRKNTGELFF
TGCAGTGCTGGAGCGGACAGAAAGAACACCGGGGAGCTGTTTTTT
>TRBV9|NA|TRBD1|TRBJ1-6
CASSAGTVNSPLHF
TGTGCCAGCAGCGCGGGGACAGTAAATTCACCCCTCCACTTT
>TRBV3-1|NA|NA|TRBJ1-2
CASSQEMLGNYGYTF
TGTGCCAGCAGCCAAGAGATGTTAGGAAACTATGGCTACACCTTC
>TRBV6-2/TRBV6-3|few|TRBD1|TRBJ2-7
CASSDLPGQTHYEQYF
TGTGCCAGCAGTGACCTCCCGGGACAGACCCACTACGAGCAGTACTTC
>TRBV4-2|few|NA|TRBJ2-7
CASSQGDIAYEQYF
TGTGCCAGCAGCCAAGGGGACATAGCCTACGAGCAGTACTTC
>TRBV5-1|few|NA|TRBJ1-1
CASSSNTDTEAFF
TGCGCCAGCAGCTCAAACACTGACACTGAAGCTTTCTTT
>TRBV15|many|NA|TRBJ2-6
CATSRDHTGANVLTF
TGTGCCACCAGCAGAGATCATACTGGGGCCAACGTCCTGACTTTC
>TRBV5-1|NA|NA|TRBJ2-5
CASTRSEKETQYF
TGCGCCAGCACCCGAAGCGAAAAAGAGACCCAGTACTTC
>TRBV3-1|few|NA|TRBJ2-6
CASSQLNSGANVLTF
TGTGCCAGCAGCCAACTCAACTCTGGGGCCAACGTCCTGACTTTC
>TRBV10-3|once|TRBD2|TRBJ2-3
CAISEPSGTTDTQYF
TGTGCCATCAGTGAACCTAGCGGGACCACAGATACGCAGTATTTT
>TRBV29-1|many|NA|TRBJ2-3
CSVKTLHADTQYF
TGCAGCGTTAAGACACTGCATGCAGATACGCAGTATTTT
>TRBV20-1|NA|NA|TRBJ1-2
CSAIQGYINGYTF
TGCAGTGCTATTCAGGGGTATATAAATGGCTACACCTTC
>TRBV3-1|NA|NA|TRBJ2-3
CASSNSRGLRTDTQYF
TGTGCCAGCAGCAACTCGAGGGGTCTTCGCACAGATACGCAGTATTTT
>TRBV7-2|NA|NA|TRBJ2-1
CASSLGGSRNEQFF
TGTGCCAGCAGCTTAGGGGGGAGCCGGAATGAGCAGTTCTTC
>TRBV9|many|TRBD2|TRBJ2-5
CASSSRRGGPIGETQYF
TGTGCCAGCAGCTCTAGACGGGGAGGGCCGATTGGAGAGACCCAGTACTTC
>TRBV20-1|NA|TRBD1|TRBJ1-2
CSASPTGGAGGYTF
TGCAGTGCTAGCCCCACAGGGGGCGCGGGGGGCTACACCTTC
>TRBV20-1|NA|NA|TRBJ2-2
CSARAQGGELFF
TGCAGTGCTAGAGCCCAAGGCGGGGAGCTGTTTTTT
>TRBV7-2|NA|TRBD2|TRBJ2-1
CASSLLAGLYNEQFF
TGTGCCAGCAGCTTACTAGCGGGGTTATACAATGAGCAGTTCTTC
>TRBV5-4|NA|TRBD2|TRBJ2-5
CASSLRTSGKETQYF
TGTGCCAGCAGCTTGAGGACTAGCGGAAAAGAGACCCAGTACTTC
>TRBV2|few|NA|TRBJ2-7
CASSAKGDEQYF
TGTGCCAGCAGTGCGAAGGGCGACGAGCAGTACTTC
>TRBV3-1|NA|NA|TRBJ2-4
CASSWQGSKNIQYF
TGTGCCAGCAGCTGGCAGGGCTCCAAAAACATTCAGTACTTC
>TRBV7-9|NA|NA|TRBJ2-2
CACVIGYTGELFF
TGTGCTTGCGTAATCGGGTACACCGGGGAGCTGTTTTTT
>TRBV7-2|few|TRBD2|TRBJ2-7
CASSLAGAYNEQYF
TGTGCCAGCAGTTTAGCGGGGGCCTACAATGAGCAGTACTTC
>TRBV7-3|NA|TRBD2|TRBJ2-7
CASGPGTSGRNTYEQYF
TGTGCCAGCGGACCGGGTACTAGCGGGAGGAACACCTACGAGCAGTACTTC
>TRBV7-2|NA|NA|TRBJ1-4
CASSLVAGEKLFF
TGTGCCAGCAGCTTAGTGGCGGGAGAAAAACTGTTTTTT
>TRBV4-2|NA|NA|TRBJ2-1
CASSRSQGPPHNEQFF
TGTGCCAGCAGCCGATCCCAGGGTCCCCCCCACAATGAGCAGTTCTTC
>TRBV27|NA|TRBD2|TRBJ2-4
CDSRKREGGRSSYF
TGTGACAGCAGGAAGCGGGAGGGTGGGAGATCGTCGTACTTC
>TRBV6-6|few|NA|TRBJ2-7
CASSWGMGSEQYF
TGTGCCAGCAGTTGGGGAATGGGGTCCGAGCAGTACTTC
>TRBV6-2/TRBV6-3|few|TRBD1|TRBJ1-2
CASRTGQMYGYTF
TGTGCCAGCAGGACGGGACAGATGTATGGCTACACCTTC
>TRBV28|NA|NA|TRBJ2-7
CASRPGLRRGPYEQYF
TGTGCCAGCCGCCCAGGTTTGCGGCGAGGTCCCTACGAGCAGTACTTC
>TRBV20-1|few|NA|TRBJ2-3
CSAMRGLRTDTQYF
TGCAGTGCTATGAGAGGCCTACGCACAGATACGCAGTATTTT
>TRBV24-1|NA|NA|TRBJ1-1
CATSDSYRDEAFF
TGTGCCACCAGTGATTCTTACAGGGATGAAGCTTTCTTT
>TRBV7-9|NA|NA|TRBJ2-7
CASSLNVGSYEQYF
TGTGCCAGCAGCTTAAACGTGGGTTCCTACGAGCAGTACTTC
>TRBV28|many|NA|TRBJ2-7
CASSLYRQGQYF
TGTGCCAGCAGTTTGTATCGGCAGGGACAGTACTTC
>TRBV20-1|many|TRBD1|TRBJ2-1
CSARVTGGNEQFF
TGCAGTGCTAGAGTTACAGGGGGCAATGAGCAGTTCTTC
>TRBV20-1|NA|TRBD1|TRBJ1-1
CSATGTDEAFF
TGCAGTGCTACCGGGACAGACGAAGCTTTCTTT
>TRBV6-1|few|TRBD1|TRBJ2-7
CASSELTGLRYEQYF
TGTGCCAGCAGTGAATTGACAGGGCTACGCTACGAGCAGTACTTC
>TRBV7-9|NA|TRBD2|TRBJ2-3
CASSLVAGRRGKSPADTQYF
TGTGCCAGCAGCTTAGTTGCGGGTAGGCGGGGGAAGTCTCCCGCAGATACGCAGTATTTT
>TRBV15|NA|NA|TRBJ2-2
CATSRAGSNTGELFF
TGTGCCACCAGCAGAGCCGGGTCGAACACCGGGGAGCTGTTTTTT
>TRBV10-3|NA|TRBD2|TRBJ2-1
CATGTPGTRGYNEQFF
TGTGCCACGGGGACGCCCGGGACTAGAGGGTACAATGAGCAGTTCTTC
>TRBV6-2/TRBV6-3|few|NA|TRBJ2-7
CASRRTGLSYEQYF
TGTGCCAGCAGGCGAACAGGGCTTTCCTACGAGCAGTACTTC
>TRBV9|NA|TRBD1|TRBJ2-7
CACSVVDRGHEQYF
TGTGCCTGCAGCGTAGTAGACAGGGGCCACGAGCAGTACTTC
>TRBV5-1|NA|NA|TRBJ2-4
CASSTSGLGKNIQYF
TGCGCCAGCAGCACAAGCGGGCTGGGCAAAAACATTCAGTACTTC
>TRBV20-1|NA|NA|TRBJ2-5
CSADRGGKETQYF
TGCAGTGCGGACCGCGGGGGCAAGGAGACCCAGTACTTC
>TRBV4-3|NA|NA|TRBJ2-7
CASSHNGGPYEQYF
TGCGCCAGCAGCCATAACGGGGGGCCCTACGAGCAGTACTTC
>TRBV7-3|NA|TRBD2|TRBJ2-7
CASSPSGLVREQYF
TGTGCCAGCAGCCCCTCGGGACTAGTTCGCGAGCAGTACTTC
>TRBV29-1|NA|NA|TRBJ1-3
CSVSRGLPSGNTIYF
TGCAGCGTGTCCCGGGGTCTACCCTCTGGAAACACCATATATTTT
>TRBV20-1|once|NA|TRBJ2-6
CSAPRGKGANVLTF
TGCAGTGCCCCTAGGGGGAAAGGGGCCAACGTCCTGACTTTC
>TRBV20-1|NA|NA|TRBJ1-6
CSTSSGLLNNSPLHF
TGCAGTACCTCGTCCGGCTTATTAAATAATTCACCCCTCCACTTT
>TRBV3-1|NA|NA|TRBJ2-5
CASSQGAETQYF
TGTGCCAGCAGCCAAGGTGCGGAGACCCAGTACTTC
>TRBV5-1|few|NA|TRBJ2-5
CASSHRGDSQETQYF
TGCGCCAGCAGCCACCGGGGGGACAGCCAGGAGACCCAGTACTTC